The 14 T cell receptor beta chains listed next were all sequenced from one sample in a study of neurological immune-mediated disorders. Via MiXCR, TCRdb re-called the 5' RACE reads, giving one row per CDR3 protein. The sample includes approximately 39,000 distinct CDR3 sequences, 6.5% to 7.5% seen only once; the top ten take roughly 5.6%. Source material: CD4+ T cells from blood. The receptors derive from a man between 45 and 60 years old in good health.

The table lists this clonotype with many counts. The chain recombines TRBV28 with TRBJ2-7; a possible D gene is TRBD2 (5 bases). Germline lookup yields CDR1 MDHEN and CDR2 SYDVKM. Trimming removed 5 bases from V and 4 bases from J, with 18 bases in between. The CDR3 extends over 15 amino acids. CDR3 residues: CASSPLEGARYEQYF. The CDR3 DNA sequence: TGTGCCAGCAGTCCTCTTGAGGGAGCCCGGTACGAGCAGTACTTC. Full variable domain (rest looked up from reference TRBV28 and TRBJ2-7): DVKVTQSSRYLVKRTGEKVFLECVQDMDHENMFWYRQDPGLGLRLIYFSYDVKMKEKGDIPEGYSVSREKKERFSLILESASTNQTSMYLCASSPLEGARYEQYFGPGTRLTVT.

There are many counts of this clonotype. This chain connects TRBV20-1 to TRBJ1-2; 8 nucleotides agree with TRBD1. With 1 base clipped from V and 4 bases from J, the junction kept 8 bases outside the gene matches. The CDR3 consists of 15 residues. Germline V CDR1 and CDR2: DFQATT, SNEGSKA (reference sequence). The CDR3 nucleotides are TGCAGTGCTAGAGTGCAGGGGGCGACCAGCTATGGCTACACCTTC. As protein: CSARVQGATSYGYTF.

This clonotype was recorded many times. V usage is TRBV9 and J usage is TRBJ2-5, with 9 positions matching TRBD1. Germline V CDR1 and CDR2: SGDLS, YYNGEE. V dropped 4 bases and J dropped 5; count of bases not matched to a gene: 9. CDR3 length: 15 residues. In nucleotides, the CDR3 is TGTGCCAGCAGCCCCGGGACAGGGCCATGGGAGACCCAGTACTTC. Its protein product is CASSPGTGPWETQYF.

This clonotype was recorded many times. The chain recombines TRBV20-1 with TRBJ2-2; D is perhaps TRBD1 or TRBD2 (5 bases each). This CDR3 is 15 amino acids long. Germline V gene lookup returns CDR1 DFQATT and CDR2 SNEGSKA (reference sequence). Trimming removed 2 bases at V and 0 bases at J, with 10 bases between. The CDR3 loop reads CSARTGTPNTGELFF. CDR3 DNA: TGCAGTGCTAGAACCGGGACCCCGAACACCGGGGAGCTGTTTTTT.

This chain connects TRBV20-1 to TRBJ2-7, with 10 positions matching TRBD2. CDR3 length equals 16 residues. The J segment lost 1 base and the V segment lost 1 base, leaving 7 bases of the junction unmatched. Germline CDR1 reads DFQATT; CDR2 reads SNEGSKA (reference sequence). The CDR3 here is CSARVLPSGRSYEQYF. DNA for the CDR3: TGCAGTGCTAGAGTCCTCCCTAGCGGGAGATCCTACGAGCAGTACTTC.

This clonotype was detected many times. The chain joins TRBV15 to TRBJ1-1; TRBD1 is a possible D gene (5 bases). V was trimmed by 0 bases and J by 10 bases, leaving 18 bases between them. The CDR3 covers 15 residues. The germline V gene has CDR1 LNHNV and CDR2 YYDKDF (reference sequence). The CDR3, as DNA: TGTGCCACCAGCAGAGATCTTGGCAGGGCCGGCGGAGCTTTCTTT. This encodes CATSRDLGRAGGAFF.

This clonotype has at least ten counts. The chain employs TRBV28 and TRBJ1-1; no clear D. Germline V lookup: CDR1 MDHEN, CDR2 SYDVKM. This CDR3 spans 12 amino acids. V was pared by 4 bases and J by 1 base, with 4 bases between. In DNA, the CDR3 is TGTGCCAGCAGTTACGGGAACACTGAAGCTTTCTTT. Amino acid sequence: CASSYGNTEAFF.

This clonotype was observed at least ten times. This chain connects TRBV6-6 to TRBJ2-1, with 8 nucleotides matching TRBD2. Per the germline V gene, CDR1 is MNHNY and CDR2 is SVGAGI (reference sequence). The trim removed 4 bases at V and 0 bases at J, leaving 11 bases unmatched. The CDR3 spans 18 residues. The CDR3 spells CASSFPIERELSYNEQFF. CDR3 nucleotides: TGTGCCAGCAGTTTCCCCATTGAGCGGGAGCTCTCCTACAATGAGCAGTTCTTC.

This clonotype was seen repeatedly, ten times or more. The chain employs TRBV2 and TRBJ2-7, with D possibly matching TRBD1 (5 bases). This CDR3 contains 14 residues. Germline V gives CDR1 SNHLY, CDR2 FYNNEI. With 3 bases removed from V and 4 bases from J, the gap between germline ends came to 13 bases. CDR3 amino acids: CASSDREGRYEQYF. In DNA form, the CDR3 reads TGTGCCAGCAGTGACAGGGAAGGTCGATACGAGCAGTACTTC.

This clonotype was observed at least ten times. The chain carries TRBV6-2 or TRBV6-3 and TRBJ2-5; perhaps TRBD2 as D (6 bases). Germline-derived CDR1 and CDR2 are MNHEY and SVGEGT. CDR3 length: 13 amino acids. The germline V and J ends were trimmed by 9 bases and 2 bases, with 13 bases remaining between them. CDR3 bases: TGTGCCAGTCACCGGGACTTACAAGAGACCCAGTACTTC. This codes for CASHRDLQETQYF.

This clonotype was recorded at least ten times. The rearrangement joins TRBV20-1 to TRBJ1-2; TRBD1 aligns across 9 bases. After removal of 6 bases from V and 3 bases from J, the junction contained 5 bases not matched to a gene. The CDR3 contains 13 residues. Germline assignment: CDR1 DFQATT and CDR2 SNEGSKA (reference sequence). The CDR3 is CSALGQGDYGYTF. The CDR3, as DNA: TGCAGTGCACTGGGACAGGGTGACTATGGCTACACCTTC.

This clonotype was recorded many times. The V call is TRBV20-1, the J call TRBJ2-2, with 7 bases aligning to TRBD2. With V trimmed by 1 base and J by 9 bases, 8 bases remained unmatched. Germline CDR1 reads DFQATT; CDR2 reads SNEGSKA (reference sequence). This CDR3 has 14 amino acids. The CDR3 loop is CSARGFAGERELFF. The CDR3 coding sequence is TGCAGTGCTAGAGGGTTTGCGGGAGAAAGGGAGCTGTTTTTT.

This clonotype was observed many times. This rearrangement joins TRBV5-1 to TRBJ2-7; 10 bases map to TRBD2. Trimming at V came to 4 bases and at J to 2 bases, leaving 3 bases not matched to a gene. Germline V gene lookup returns CDR1 SGHRS and CDR2 YFSETQ. This CDR3 spans 14 amino acids. The CDR3 sequence: CASSATSGTYEQYF. DNA for the CDR3: TGCGCCAGCAGCGCCACTAGCGGGACCTACGAGCAGTACTTC.

This clonotype was seen at least ten times. This rearrangement joins TRBV4-3 to TRBJ2-1; 9 bases agree with TRBD2. Germline assignment: CDR1 LGHNA and CDR2 YSLEER. The ends lost 0 bases at V and 14 bases at J; junction bases unmatched: 8. The CDR3 contains 14 residues. CDR3 loop: CASSQDQTSGSKFF. The CDR3 DNA reads TGCGCCAGCAGCCAAGATCAAACTAGCGGGTCGAAGTTCTTC.